The TCR beta chain described here comes from a study of cytomegalovirus exposure and HLA in healthy donors. Study findings and constraints: Excluded: some indistinguishable V segments such as TRBV6-2 and TRBV6-3. CMV serostatus alone was available as immune exposure information. Most subjects' HLA-A and HLA-B alleles were reportedly predicted from TCR beta sequences.

Primers for the PCR totalled 60 Vbeta and 13 Jbeta. As handled by the study authors: Later, an analysis found about 83 million unique TCR beta chains, and approximately 10 million of these were shared. Sequencing was performed with immunoSEQ multiplex PCR; in TCRdb, only in-frame clones are kept and a portion is missing. The V and J calls and clone size were taken over from that table, and D and trimming were inferred from the DNA. Of 190,000 or so clones listed, more than 80% are singletons. A remark on this clone: The antigen is undetermined.

J lost 6 bases, V lost 5 bases, and 5 bases had no gene match. There are 14 residues in the CDR3. CDR1 is SGHVS, CDR2 FQNEAQ, per germline. Sequences were obtained from PBMCs. The genes are TRBV7-8 and TRBJ1-5, with 9 nucleotides matching TRBD1. The sequence came from a boy aged 10-17 years in good health and CMV-seronegative. The CDR3 region has the DNA TGTGCCAGCAGCGCCGGGACAGGGTTTCAGCCCCAGCATTTT. This encodes CASSAGTGFQPQHF.